Following are 30 T cell receptor beta chains from one sample sequenced in a study of shared clonotypes between healthy human individuals. The protocol was immunoSEQ multiplex PCR, while the TCRdb copy is restricted to in-frame clones and leaves out a portion. This sample has about 1.1 million clones, with 70% to 85% found just once. Sequenced sample: memory CD4+ T cells from PBMCs. This sample's subset: CD45RA-negative fraction. Receptors were obtained from a man aged 18 to 30 in good health. Some clones in this sample may be carry-over from other donors' samples.

The chain links TRBV27 to TRBJ2-2, with 10 bases matching TRBD2. CDR1 is MNHEY, CDR2 SMNVEV, per germline (reference sequence). With 3 bases clipped from V and 1 base from J, the junction kept 8 bases outside the gene matches. There are 18 residues in the CDR3. The DNA for the CDR3 is TGTGCCAGCAGTTTGCGCCAGCGGGAGGGCCGGAACACCGGGGAGCTGTTTTTT. It codes for CASSLRQREGRNTGELFF.

The CDR3: CATSGRPADTQYF. The DNA for the CDR3 is TGTGCCACAAGCGGACGGCCGGCAGATACGCAGTATTTT. This chain connects TRBV10-3 to TRBJ2-3; weak D call: TRBD2 (5 bases). Germline V CDR1 and CDR2: ENHRY, SYGVKD. V was cut by 10 bases and J by 4 bases, with 15 bases left in between. The CDR3 totals 13 residues.

The chain couples TRBV5-1 to TRBJ2-5; TRBD1 might be the D (6 bases). The CDR3 runs to 15 residues. CDR1 SGHRS and CDR2 YFSETQ come from the germline V gene. Between the trimmed V and J ends, which lost 4 bases and 5 bases, there was a span of 18 bases. For the CDR3, the DNA is TGCGCCAGCAGCCTCCAGGGGCAGGAGGTCGAGACCCAGTACTTC. This gives the protein CASSLQGQEVETQYF. The full variable domain, in which reference TRBV5-1 and TRBJ2-5 provide the parts outside the CDR3, is KAGVTQTPRYLIKTRGQQVTLSCSPISGHRSVSWYQQTPGQGLQFLFEYFSETQRNKGNFPGRFSGRQFSNSRSEMNVSTLELGDSALYLCASSLQGQEVETQYFGPGTRLLVL.

Only a few counts were recorded for this clone. V and J are TRBV5-1 and TRBJ1-1; D gene unclear. The CDR3 contains 12 residues. Per the germline V gene, CDR1 is SGHRS and CDR2 is YFSETQ. The V end lost 1 base, the J end lost 1 base, and 2 bases lay between the germline ends. The CDR3 is CASSLPNTEAFF. The CDR3 DNA reads TGCGCCAGCAGCTTGCCGAACACTGAAGCTTTCTTT.

This chain connects TRBV19 to TRBJ1-5, with D unclear. CDR3 length equals 12 residues. Trimming removed 5 bases from V and 2 bases from J, with 4 bases in between. Germline V gene sequence: CDR1 LNHDA, CDR2 SQIVND (reference sequence). The CDR3 reads CASSRGNQPQHF. CDR3 in DNA: TGTGCCAGTAGTCGGGGCAATCAGCCCCAGCATTTT.

The chain couples TRBV9 to TRBJ2-1; possibly TRBD2 for D (5 bases). V was shortened by 4 bases and J by 3 bases, with 8 bases between the two germline ends. Germline loops: CDR1 SGDLS, CDR2 YYNGEE. The CDR3 is 13 residues long. CDR3 amino acids: CASSPRDYNEQFF. In DNA form, the CDR3 reads TGTGCCAGCAGCCCCCGGGACTACAATGAGCAGTTCTTC.

The chain recombines TRBV11-3 with TRBJ2-3; weak D call: TRBD2 (5 bases). CDR1 and CDR2 from the germline V gene are SGHNT and YENEEA. The CDR3 covers 12 residues. V lost 4 bases, J lost 8 bases, and 10 bases lay in between. The CDR3 protein is CASSSGLGTQYF. CDR3 nucleotide sequence: TGTGCCAGCAGCTCGGGATTGGGTACGCAGTATTTT.

Turning to this clone: The same CDR3 also results from other DNA sequences found in this sample. The V gene is TRBV2, the J gene TRBJ2-1, with a possible D match to TRBD1 (5 bases). The V gene's germline CDR1 is SNHLY and CDR2 FYNNEI. The V and J ends lost 4 bases and 8 bases respectively, with 12 bases between them. The length of the CDR3 is 13 residues. In DNA form, the CDR3 reads TGTGCCAGCAGTGGGGGCCTCTCGGATGAGCAGTTCTTC. Its translation: CASSGGLSDEQFF.

V and J are TRBV6-1 and TRBJ2-1; 8 nucleotides agree with TRBD1. Trimming cost V 8 bases and J 5 bases; bases outside gene matches: 5. CDR1 is MNHNS, CDR2 SASEGT, per germline. The CDR3 has 13 residues. DNA for the CDR3: TGTGCCAGCGGAGACAGGGGCGACAATGAGCAGTTCTTC. The encoded protein is CASGDRGDNEQFF.

The V and J genes are TRBV30 and TRBJ1-1; D is possibly TRBD1 (5 bases). V dropped 4 bases and J dropped 1 base, with 13 bases sitting between them. The CDR3 runs to 14 residues. CDR1 GTSNPN and CDR2 SVGIG come from the germline V gene (reference sequence). For the CDR3, the DNA is TGTGCCTGGATCATCCCCGGACAGAACACTGAAGCTTTCTTT. The encoded protein is CAWIIPGQNTEAFF. Full variable domain (outside the CDR3, taken from reference TRBV30 and TRBJ1-1): SQTIHQWPATLVQPVGSPLSLECTVEGTSNPNLYWYRQAAGRGLQLLFYSVGIGQISSEVPQNLSASRPQDRQFILSSKKLLLSDSGFYLCAWIIPGQNTEAFFGQGTRLTVV.

To note about this clone: Distinct nucleotide sequences in the sample also encode this CDR3. As DNA, the CDR3 is TGCGCCAGCAGCTTTTCGCCACAAGAGACCCAGTACTTC. Protein: CASSFSPQETQYF. V usage is TRBV5-1 and J usage is TRBJ2-5, with D unresolved. The CDR3 runs 13 residues. V lost 2 bases to trimming and J lost 2 bases, with 7 bases between them. Germline loops: CDR1 SGHRS, CDR2 YFSETQ.

The chain joins TRBV19 to TRBJ2-7, with 11 positions matching TRBD2. The V segment lost 5 bases and the J segment 2 bases; nucleotides outside the gene matches: 5. Germline CDR1 and CDR2: LNHDA and SQIVND (reference sequence). CDR3 length equals 15 residues. CDR3 coding DNA: TGTGCCAGTAGTTCCATTAGCGGGAGGGCCTACGAGCAGTACTTC. It specifies CASSSISGRAYEQYF.

This clone has only a few counts. The DNA for the CDR3 is TGTGCCAGCTCACCATCCAGGATGTCAAATAGCAATCAGCCCCAGCATTTT. Its translation: CASSPSRMSNSNQPQHF. The chain recombines TRBV18 with TRBJ1-5; D is uncertain. The V end lost 2 bases, the J end lost 0 bases, and 14 bases lay between the germline ends. CDR3 length: 17 amino acids. Germline CDR1 and CDR2: KGHSH and LQKENI.

A note on this clone: This sample includes further DNA sequences coding for the same CDR3. This sequence joins TRBV18 and TRBJ1-4; TRBD1 aligns across 8 bases. Losses at the gene ends were 0 bases for V and 7 bases for J; bases not matched to a gene: 4. Germline V gene lookup returns CDR1 KGHSH and CDR2 LQKENI. This CDR3 comprises 15 residues. The DNA of the CDR3 is TGTGCCAGCTCACCACCCGGACAGGGTGGTGAAAAACTGTTTTTT. It specifies CASSPPGQGGEKLFF. The whole variable domain, remainder taken from reference TRBV18 and TRBJ1-4, is NAGVMQNPRHLVRRRGQEARLRCSPMKGHSHVYWYRQLPEEGLKFMVYLQKENIIDESGMPKERFSAEFPKEGPSILRIQQVVRGDSAAYFCASSPPGQGGEKLFFGSGTQLSVL.

V usage is TRBV5-1 and J usage is TRBJ2-2; 9 bases agree with TRBD2. This CDR3 has 16 amino acids. CDR1 SGHRS and CDR2 YFSETQ come from the germline V gene. V lost 6 bases and J lost 6; bases outside the gene matches: 12. The CDR3 sequence is CASTQGPSGMAGELFF. CDR3 coding DNA: TGCGCCAGCACTCAAGGGCCTAGCGGGATGGCCGGGGAGCTGTTTTTT.

The V call is TRBV2, the J call TRBJ1-1; D gene unclear. Trimming took off 3 bases at V and 1 base at J, with 9 bases between the two ends. Per the germline V gene, CDR1 is SNHLY and CDR2 is FYNNEI. The CDR3 sequence is 14 residues long. CDR3 region: CASSDVYTNTEAFF. The CDR3 region has the DNA TGTGCCAGCAGTGATGTCTATACGAACACTGAAGCTTTCTTT. Drawing the rest from reference TRBV2 and TRBJ1-1, the complete variable domain is EPEVTQTPSHQVTQMGQEVILRCVPISNHLYFYWYRQILGQKVEFLVSFYNNEISEKSEIFDDQFSVERPDGSNFTLKIRSTKLEDSAMYFCASSDVYTNTEAFFGQGTRLTVV.

DNA of the CDR3: TGTGCCAGCTCACCGACTAGCGGGCACGAGCAGTACTTC. Its protein is CASSPTSGHEQYF. This rearrangement joins TRBV18 to TRBJ2-7; TRBD2 matches 10 bases. V was clipped by 3 bases and J by 5 bases; unmatched bases: 1. The CDR3 sequence is 13 residues long. Germline V lookup: CDR1 KGHSH, CDR2 LQKENI.

This clone is a singleton in its sample. The V and J genes are TRBV7-9 and TRBJ2-1; D is undetermined. The germline V and J ends were trimmed by 3 bases and 8 bases, with 14 bases remaining between them. Per germline, CDR1 SEHNR and CDR2 FQNEAQ (reference sequence). The CDR3 sequence is 14 residues long. The CDR3 loop is CASSLWTQPHEQFF. The CDR3 nucleotides are TGTGCCAGCAGCTTGTGGACGCAGCCCCATGAGCAGTTCTTC.

This clone has a handful of counts. The chain carries TRBV28 and TRBJ1-5, with 8 nucleotides matching TRBD1. Per the germline V gene, CDR1 is MDHEN and CDR2 is SYDVKM. The CDR3 is 16 residues long. V trimming: 6 bases; J trimming: 4 bases; junction bases outside the gene matches: 11. The CDR3 DNA sequence: TGTGCCAGCAGCACCTTGGGACAGGTGGGAAATCAGCCCCAGCATTTT. This translates into CASSTLGQVGNQPQHF.

In its sample, this clone was seen once. The CDR3 coding sequence is TGCAGCGTGGGGCCTCAGCCCCAGCATTTT. It encodes CSVGPQPQHF. The J gene is TRBJ1-5, the V gene TRBV29-1; maybe TRBD1 (5 bases). CDR1 and CDR2 from the germline V gene are SQVTM and ANQGSEA. This CDR3 region has 10 residues. V lost 6 bases, J lost 6 bases, and 6 bases lay in between.

This clone was observed once. The chain has TRBV27 and TRBJ2-5, with 15 bases fitting TRBD2. The germline V gene has CDR1 MNHEY and CDR2 SMNVEV (reference sequence). The length of the CDR3 is 17 residues. V was pared by 9 bases and J by 5 bases, with 13 bases of the junction left unmatched. CDR3 coding DNA: TGTGCCAGTAGTCAAAGGACTAGCGGGAGGGCGTGGGAGACCCAGTACTTC. This translates into CASSQRTSGRAWETQYF.

V gene TRBV5-4 combines with J gene TRBJ1-4; possibly TRBD1 for D (6 bases). Trimming took 3 bases from V and 3 from J, leaving 12 bases between them. Germline CDR1 reads SGHNT; CDR2 reads YYREEE (reference sequence). The CDR3 is made up of 15 amino acids. DNA for the CDR3: TGTGCCAGCAGCTCACAGGGAGTAGCTAATGAAAAACTGTTTTTT. It is translated as CASSSQGVANEKLFF.

The gene calls are TRBV6-1 and TRBJ2-5, with D possibly TRBD2 on 5 matching bases. The V gene lost 7 bases and the J gene lost 4 bases, with 13 bases spanning the gap. The CDR3 spans 13 residues. Germline loops: CDR1 MNHNS, CDR2 SASEGT. The CDR3 here is CASKVLAPETQYF. CDR3 bases: TGTGCCAGCAAAGTCCTAGCCCCAGAGACCCAGTACTTC.

The V call is TRBV4-1, the J call TRBJ1-2; 12 bases are shared with TRBD1. The V and J ends lost 2 bases and 4 bases, in that order; junction bases with no gene match: 2. This CDR3 region has 15 residues. Germline CDR1 reads MGHRA; CDR2 reads YSYEKL. In DNA form, the CDR3 reads TGCGCCAGCAGCCAACGGGACAGGGGGCCCTATGGCTACACCTTC. It is translated as CASSQRDRGPYGYTF.

The chain combines TRBV7-2 with TRBJ2-1, with 13 bases that match TRBD2. There are 15 residues in the CDR3. Germline loops: CDR1 SGHTA, CDR2 FQGNSA. Unmatched junction bases numbered 5, after V lost 2 bases and J lost 10 bases. The CDR3 protein is CASSLIGTSGNEQFF. CDR3 coding DNA: TGTGCCAGCAGCTTAATCGGGACTAGCGGGAACGAGCAGTTCTTC.

The V call is TRBV6-5, the J call TRBJ2-7; 13 bases are a match to TRBD2. Trimming cost V 7 bases and J 3 bases; bases outside gene matches: 3. The CDR3 is 14 residues long. The V gene's germline CDR1 is MNHEY and CDR2 SVGAGI. The CDR3 protein is CASMTSGRFYEQYF. CDR3 nucleotide sequence: TGTGCCAGCATGACTAGCGGGAGGTTCTACGAGCAGTACTTC.

This chain connects TRBV23-1 to TRBJ2-1; 9 nucleotides align to TRBD2. TRBV23-1 is noted as an ORF with a role that remains uncertain. The trim removed 4 bases at V and 8 bases at J, leaving 9 bases unmatched. The CDR3 is 15 residues long. The CDR3 region is CASSLAGGRGDEQFF. The CDR3 DNA reads as TGCGCCAGCAGTCTCGCGGGAGGGAGAGGGGATGAGCAGTTCTTC.

J is TRBJ1-2 and V is TRBV6-1; TRBD1 is a possible D gene (6 bases). Germline CDR1 is MNHNS and CDR2 is SASEGT. The CDR3 extends over 14 amino acids. Trimming removed 6 bases at V and 8 bases at J, with 19 bases between. The CDR3 bases are TGTGCCAGCAGGCCTAGACGGGGGGCTGGCGGCTACACCTTC. Residues: CASRPRRGAGGYTF.

The chain combines TRBV7-2 with TRBJ2-7; the match to TRBD2 covers 9 bases. V shed 2 bases and J 4 bases; nucleotides not matched to a gene: 9. The CDR3 contains 16 residues. The germline V gene encodes CDR1 SGHTA and CDR2 FQGNSA. CDR3 sequence reads: CASSLTTAGGPYEQYF. The CDR3 DNA reads TGTGCCAGCAGCTTAACGACTGCGGGAGGGCCGTACGAGCAGTACTTC.

V is TRBV10-3 and J is TRBJ2-7; possibly TRBD2 for D (5 bases). Germline V gene sequence: CDR1 ENHRY, CDR2 SYGVKD. Trimming shortened V by 4 bases and J by 6 bases, and 16 bases separated the two germline ends. This CDR3 comprises 14 residues. CDR3 sequence (DNA): TGTGCCATCAGTGCTCCCAGGCCTCGGGGCGAGCAGTACTTC. Protein sequence: CAISAPRPRGEQYF.